This T cell receptor beta chain was captured by sequencing in a study of blood T cell repertoires in COVID-19. Study overall: Collection of acute and convalescent COVID-19 samples took place in the United States, Italy and Spain. T cells, B-cell-depleted T cells, or PBMCs provided the cDNA or gDNA that served as material.

V was trimmed by 0 bases and J by 1 base, leaving 7 bases between them. This CDR3 contains 15 residues. CDR1 and CDR2 (germline): MNHEY, SMNVEV (reference sequence). Original handling: Amplifying reference gene primers gave estimates of nucleated cell counts. TCRdb's copy holds only in-frame clones and misses some; the assay was immunoSEQ multiplex PCR. V and J calls and clone size are given by that table; D and trimming were obtained from the DNA. There are 150,000 or so clones in the sample; about 85% occur only once, and roughly 3% lies in the top ten. The chain couples TRBV27 to TRBJ2-1; no firm D call. The sequence came from a woman aged 40-49 years with active or convalescent COVID-19. Sequencing was carried out using peripheral blood. This chain's CDR3 is CASSLSLPSYNEQFF. In DNA, the CDR3 is TGTGCCAGCAGTTTATCACTCCCATCCTACAATGAGCAGTTCTTC.